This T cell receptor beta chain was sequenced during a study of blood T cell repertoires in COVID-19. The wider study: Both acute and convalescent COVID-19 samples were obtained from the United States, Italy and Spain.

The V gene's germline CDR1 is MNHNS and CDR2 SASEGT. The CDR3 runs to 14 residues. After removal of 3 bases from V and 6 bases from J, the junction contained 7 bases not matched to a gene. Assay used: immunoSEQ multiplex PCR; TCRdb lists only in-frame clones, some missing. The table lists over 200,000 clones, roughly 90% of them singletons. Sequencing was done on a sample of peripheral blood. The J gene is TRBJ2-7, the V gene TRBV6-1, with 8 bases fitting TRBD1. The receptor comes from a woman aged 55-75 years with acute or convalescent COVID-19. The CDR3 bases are TGTGCCAGCAGTGAGCTCAGGGGGCTTGGCGAGCAGTACTTC. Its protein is CASSELRGLGEQYF.